This TCR beta chain derives from a study of T cell responses to AZD1222 COVID-19 vaccine. Only in-frame clones appear in the TCRdb table, and some are missing; sequencing was by immunoSEQ multiplex PCR. Of tens of thousands of clones detected, 84% appear once; the ten largest clones hold around 21%. The V gene's germline CDR1 is SGHTA and CDR2 FQGTGA. The CDR3 has 16 amino acids. V lost 5 bases to trimming and J lost 5 bases; unmatched junction nucleotides: 11. This clone was seen once. This sample comprised peripheral blood, obtained on day 0 of AZD1222 vaccination. The sequence was obtained from an adult in good health. The chain links TRBV7-3 to TRBJ2-1; 8 positions agree with TRBD2. CDR3 in DNA: TGTGCCAGCAGCGCTAACTCGGGAGGGCGAAACAATGAGCAGTTCTTC. Its translation is CASSANSGGRNNEQFF.